Listed here are 12 T cell receptor beta chains from one sample, sequenced in a study of blood T cell repertoires in COVID-19. Method: immunoSEQ multiplex PCR; TCRdb's copy keeps in-frame clones and lacks some. This table holds about 120,000 clones, around 83% found once. Sequencing used PBMCs or T cells enriched from blood (not recorded which). The source is a young woman who had recovered from COVID-19.

The J gene is TRBJ2-3, the V gene TRBV4-1, with D possibly TRBD2 on 5 matching bases. V lost 4 bases and J 1 base, leaving 15 bases between the germline ends. The CDR3 runs 16 residues. Germline CDR1 is MGHRA and CDR2 is YSYEKL. The CDR3 spells CASSRIPRGGTDTQYF. As DNA, the CDR3 is TGCGCCAGCAGCCGGATACCCCGGGGAGGCACAGATACGCAGTATTTT.

This chain connects TRBV28 to TRBJ1-4; D ambiguous. Per germline, CDR1 MDHEN and CDR2 SYDVKM. The CDR3 runs 14 residues. V was cut by 4 bases and J by 6 bases, with 12 bases left in between. CDR3 loop: CASSSHGSYEKLFF. In DNA, the CDR3 is TGTGCCAGCAGTTCTCACGGGAGCTATGAAAAACTGTTTTTT.

CDR3 residues: CASSELGQGHEQYF. The DNA of the CDR3 is TGTGCCAGCAGTGAACTCGGCCAGGGCCACGAGCAGTACTTC. This chain links TRBV6-1 with TRBJ2-7; a possible D gene is TRBD1 (5 bases). CDR1 MNHNS and CDR2 SASEGT come from the germline V gene. The CDR3 has 14 residues. Trimming removed 2 bases at V and 5 bases at J, with 13 bases between.

This chain links TRBV7-3 with TRBJ1-6, with D unclear. Germline CDR1 SGHTA, CDR2 FQGTGA. V gave up 3 bases and J gave up 3 bases, with 6 bases separating them. The CDR3 sequence is 14 residues long. The CDR3 here is CASSLRNYNSPLHF. CDR3 bases: TGTGCCAGCAGCTTGCGCAACTATAATTCACCCCTCCACTTT.

The rearrangement links TRBV28 to TRBJ1-1; D remains ambiguous. This CDR3 has 18 residues. V shed 2 bases and J shed 1 base, with 20 bases lying between them. Germline CDR1 reads MDHEN; CDR2 reads SYDVKM. The CDR3 coding sequence is TGTGCCAGCAGTTTAATCGCCGGCGGCCTCTACCCGAACACTGAAGCTTTCTTT. It specifies CASSLIAGGLYPNTEAFF.

The V call is TRBV5-4, the J call TRBJ1-6; D perhaps matches TRBD1 (6 bases). This CDR3 is 15 amino acids long. Between the trimmed V and J ends, which lost 0 bases and 3 bases, there was a span of 7 bases. Per the germline V gene, CDR1 is SGHNT and CDR2 is YYREEE (reference sequence). The CDR3 DNA sequence: TGTGCCAGCAGCTTGGACAGGGTCTATAATTCACCCCTCCACTTT. Translating gives CASSLDRVYNSPLHF.

The J gene is TRBJ1-4, the V gene TRBV29-1; 12 bases are shared with TRBD1. The CDR3 length is 13 residues. CDR1 SQVTM and CDR2 ANQGSEA come from the germline V gene. V was clipped by 6 bases and J by 14 bases; unmatched bases: 10. The CDR3 region has the DNA TGCAGCGTGGACGGGACAGGGGGCAGTGGTCTGTTTTTT. It encodes CSVDGTGGSGLFF.

The J gene is TRBJ1-2, the V gene TRBV5-1, with 7 bases matching TRBD1. The CDR3 is 13 residues long. The V gene's germline CDR1 is SGHRS and CDR2 YFSETQ. V lost 4 bases to trimming and J lost 4 bases; unmatched junction nucleotides: 4. The chain's CDR3 is CASSPGTAYGYTF. CDR3 DNA sequence: TGCGCCAGCAGCCCCGGGACAGCCTATGGCTACACCTTC.

This clone came up a few times. The CDR3 region is CASSLLQVNSPLHF. CDR3 coding DNA: TGCGCCAGCAGCTTACTACAGGTTAATTCACCCCTCCACTTT. This rearrangement joins TRBV5-1 to TRBJ1-6; tentative D call: TRBD1 (5 bases). This CDR3 contains 14 residues. The V gene lost 2 bases and the J gene lost 6 bases, with 9 bases spanning the gap. Looked up from germline, CDR1 is SGHRS and CDR2 is YFSETQ.

The rearrangement uses TRBV11-3 and TRBJ2-3; possibly TRBD2 for D (5 bases). The CDR3 is 13 residues long. Germline loops: CDR1 SGHNT, CDR2 YENEEA. V lost 1 base and J 4 bases, leaving 6 bases between the germline ends. CDR3 region: CASSLGRADTQYF. The CDR3 DNA reads as TGTGCCAGCAGCTTAGGGCGGGCAGATACGCAGTATTTT.

V gene TRBV29-1 combines with J gene TRBJ2-2, with 7 nucleotides matching TRBD2. This CDR3 spans 16 amino acids. The V gene end was trimmed by 4 bases and the J gene end by 3 bases; junction bases not matched to a gene: 11. Germline CDR1 SQVTM, CDR2 ANQGSEA. The CDR3 DNA reads TGCAGCGTTGTAGATTTCGAGGGAGGGGACACCGGGGAGCTGTTTTTT. Its translation: CSVVDFEGGDTGELFF.

The chain employs TRBV2 and TRBJ1-5; tentative D call: TRBD1 (5 bases). This CDR3 comprises 14 residues. The V gene's germline CDR1 is SNHLY and CDR2 FYNNEI. Trimming removed 2 bases from V and 2 bases from J, with 7 bases in between. DNA for the CDR3: TGTGCCAGCAGTGAAATCAGGGGCAATCAGCCCCAGCATTTT. Translation: CASSEIRGNQPQHF. Together with reference TRBV2 and TRBJ1-5, the CDR3 gives the full variable domain: EPEVTQTPSHQVTQMGQEVILRCVPISNHLYFYWYRQILGQKVEFLVSFYNNEISEKSEIFDDQFSVERPDGSNFTLKIRSTKLEDSAMYFCASSEIRGNQPQHFGDGTRLSIL.